The rows below give T cell receptor beta chains drawn from one sample of a study of blood T cell repertoires in COVID-19. Assay used: immunoSEQ multiplex PCR; TCRdb lists only in-frame clones, some missing. The sample includes a few hundred thousand clones, roughly nine tenths of them seen just once. The sequenced sample consisted of PBMCs or T cells enriched from blood (not recorded which). The receptors shown here come from a middle-aged woman who had recovered from COVID-19. Both conserved end residues are part of each CDR3. Fields, in order: J gene, D gene, clone size, V gene, CDR3 protein, CDR3 DNA. The D gene is left open where the match is weak. Clone sizes are given selectively: once, few, many, or a class where the clone is expanded.

TRBJ2-3 | . | few | TRBV9 | CASSVGSFLGTDTQYF | TGTGCCAGCAGCGTAGGGAGCTTCCTCGGCACAGATACGCAGTATTTT
TRBJ1-5 | . | . | TRBV18 | CASSPLSGYQPQHF | TGTGCCAGCTCACCATTATCAGGGTATCAGCCCCAGCATTTT
TRBJ2-3 | TRBD1 | once | TRBV18 | CASSPLSTGGRGDDTQYF | TGTGCCAGCTCACCGTTATCAACAGGGGGGCGAGGGGACGATACGCAGTATTTT
TRBJ2-7 | TRBD2 | . | TRBV27 | CASSLLAGTYEQYF | TGTGCCAGCAGTTTACTAGCGGGGACCTACGAGCAGTACTTC
TRBJ1-2 | . | . | TRBV6-2/TRBV6-3 | CASSPETYGYTF | TGTGCCAGCAGTCCGGAGACCTATGGCTACACCTTC
TRBJ1-4 | . | . | TRBV28 | CASSLGQGLKLFF | TGTGCCAGCAGTTTAGGGCAGGGGCTAAAACTGTTTTTT
TRBJ2-5 | . | . | TRBV28 | CASSFAGRWQETQYF | TGTGCCAGCAGTTTCGCGGGGCGCTGGCAAGAGACCCAGTACTTC
TRBJ1-5 | TRBD1 | . | TRBV4-1 | CASSQGWDRGKDQPQHF | TGCGCCAGCAGCCAGGGCTGGGACAGGGGCAAAGATCAGCCCCAGCATTTT
TRBJ2-3 | . | . | TRBV7-2 | CASSLRAPAGRGTDTQYF | TGTGCCAGCAGCTTACGGGCCCCAGCGGGCCGGGGTACAGATACGCAGTATTTT
TRBJ2-7 | . | . | TRBV27 | CASSSGVAEQYF | TGTGCCAGCAGCTCCGGGGTTGCCGAGCAGTACTTC
TRBJ1-5 | . | . | TRBV4-3 | CASSQDRFLGENQPQHF | TGCGCCAGCAGCCAAGATCGGTTTTTGGGAGAAAATCAGCCCCAGCATTTT
TRBJ1-1 | TRBD1 | once | TRBV7-6 | CASSGDRVEQGTEAFF | TGTGCCAGCAGCGGAGACAGGGTGGAACAAGGAACTGAAGCTTTCTTT
TRBJ1-5 | . | . | TRBV7-2 | CASSPTGFSNQPQHF | TGTGCCAGCAGCCCTACAGGTTTTAGCAATCAGCCCCAGCATTTT
TRBJ2-5 | . | . | TRBV28 | CASSRSSGETQYF | TGTGCCAGCAGTCGTAGCTCCGGGGAGACCCAGTACTTC
TRBJ2-3 | TRBD1 | . | TRBV3-1/TRBV3-2 | CASSPSTGGGTDTQYF | TGTGCCAGCAGCCCGTCTACAGGGGGTGGCACAGATACGCAGTATTTT
TRBJ2-3 | TRBD1 | . | TRBV15 | CATSSLPRDREGDTQYF | TGTGCCACCAGCTCACTGCCCCGGGACAGGGAAGGAGATACGCAGTATTTT
TRBJ2-1 | . | . | TRBV5-4 | CASSHNNEQFF | TGTGCCAGCAGCCACAACAATGAGCAGTTCTTC
TRBJ1-4 | . | . | TRBV19 | CASNEGVEKLFF | TGTGCCAGTAATGAAGGGGTTGAAAAACTGTTTTTT
TRBJ2-7 | TRBD2 | . | TRBV4-3 | CASSQDWRTSGSWEQYF | TGCGCCAGCAGCCAAGATTGGCGGACTAGCGGTTCCTGGGAGCAGTACTTC
TRBJ2-3 | TRBD2 | . | TRBV7-2 | CASNRPWEGGTDTQYF | TGTGCCAGCAACCGTCCGTGGGAGGGAGGCACAGATACGCAGTATTTT
TRBJ2-5 | TRBD2 | . | TRBV10-1 | CASSPSGSQETQYF | TGCGCCAGCAGCCCTAGCGGGAGCCAAGAGACCCAGTACTTC
TRBJ1-1 | TRBD1 | . | TRBV10-3 | CAISDSTGDAEAFF | TGTGCCATCAGTGACTCGACAGGGGATGCCGAAGCTTTCTTT
TRBJ1-4 | . | . | TRBV9 | CASSEGRGEKLFF | TGTGCCAGCAGCGAAGGGAGAGGGGAAAAACTGTTTTTT
TRBJ1-1 | TRBD1 | . | TRBV30 | CAWGTGLHTEAFF | TGTGCCTGGGGGACAGGGCTGCACACTGAAGCTTTCTTT
TRBJ1-6 | . | once | TRBV5-1 | CASSVEGVIGSPLHF | TGCGCCAGCAGCGTGGAGGGGGTCATAGGCTCACCCCTCCACTTT
TRBJ2-2 | TRBD2 | . | TRBV4-2 | CASSASGSSGELFF | TGTGCCAGCTCGGCTAGCGGGAGTTCTGGGGAGCTGTTTTTT
TRBJ1-4 | TRBD1 | . | TRBV18 | CASSPPWDRELEKLFF | TGTGCCAGCTCACCACCCTGGGACAGAGAGCTTGAAAAACTGTTTTTT
TRBJ2-7 | TRBD2 | . | TRBV28 | CASSSTSGLTHEQYF | TGTGCCAGCAGTTCAACTAGCGGACTCACCCACGAGCAGTACTTC
TRBJ2-6 | . | . | TRBV29-1 | CSVQQGTGANVLTF | TGCAGCGTTCAACAGGGAACTGGGGCCAACGTCCTGACTTTC
TRBJ2-2 | . | . | TRBV11-1 | CASNPRGSRHTGELFF | TGTGCCAGCAACCCAAGGGGGAGCCGGCACACCGGGGAGCTGTTTTTT
TRBJ1-6 | . | . | TRBV6-5 | CASRSAYNSPLHF | TGTGCCAGCAGGTCGGCCTATAATTCACCCCTCCACTTT
TRBJ2-1 | . | . | TRBV12-2 | CASRYGLAGVEQFF | TGTGCAAGTCGCTATGGACTAGCGGGAGTCGAGCAGTTCTTC
TRBJ1-5 | TRBD1 | . | TRBV15 | CATSRAQGAWSNQPQHF | TGTGCCACCAGCAGAGCTCAGGGGGCATGGAGCAATCAGCCCCAGCATTTT
TRBJ2-1 | . | . | TRBV28 | CASSSAGVALYNEQFF | TGTGCCAGCAGTTCCGCGGGCGTAGCGCTTTACAATGAGCAGTTCTTC
TRBJ1-6 | . | . | TRBV27 | CASMPRGSEGSPLHF | TGTGCCAGCATGCCTCGGGGTAGTGAAGGATCACCCCTCCACTTT
TRBJ1-1 | . | . | TRBV19 | CASTKGGDELTEAFF | TGTGCCAGTACCAAAGGAGGGGATGAGCTTACTGAAGCTTTCTTT
TRBJ2-3 | TRBD2 | . | TRBV9 | CASSDETSGSGSDTQYF | TGTGCCAGCAGCGACGAGACTAGCGGAAGTGGCTCAGATACGCAGTATTTT
TRBJ2-3 | . | . | TRBV28 | CASRSGGTDTQYF | TGTGCCAGCAGAAGCGGCGGCACAGATACGCAGTATTTT
TRBJ2-2 | TRBD2 | . | TRBV24-1 | CATSDLGTSGTGELFF | TGTGCCACCAGTGATTTGGGGACTAGCGGGACCGGGGAGCTGTTTTTT
TRBJ2-7 | TRBD2 | . | TRBV25-1 | CASSEGGDPSYEQYF | TGTGCCAGCAGCGAGGGAGGGGACCCGTCCTACGAGCAGTACTTC
TRBJ2-5 | TRBD1 | once | TRBV19 | CASSHGTGWETQYF | TGTGCCAGTAGCCACGGGACAGGGTGGGAGACCCAGTACTTC
TRBJ2-7 | TRBD1 | . | TRBV2 | CASSTGQGAYEQYF | TGTGCCAGCAGTACAGGACAGGGGGCCTACGAGCAGTACTTC
TRBJ2-7 | . | . | TRBV10-1 | CASRPTGWEQYF | TGCGCCAGCAGACCCACCGGGTGGGAGCAGTACTTC
TRBJ2-1 | . | . | TRBV7-8 | CASSLAGTGFVEQFF | TGTGCCAGCAGCTTAGCCGGGACTGGGTTCGTCGAGCAGTTCTTC
TRBJ1-4 | . | . | TRBV6-1 | CASSEGLVSRVVYEKLFF | TGTGCCAGCAGTGAAGGTTTGGTGAGCAGGGTTGTTTATGAAAAACTGTTTTTT
TRBJ1-2 | TRBD1 | . | TRBV12-3/TRBV12-4 | CASTSGGSYGYTF | TGTGCCAGCACTTCAGGGGGCAGCTATGGCTACACCTTC
TRBJ2-5 | . | . | TRBV7-2 | CASSPQRPSASDF | TGTGCCAGCAGCCCCCAGCGACCTAGCGCCTCGGACTTC
TRBJ2-1 | . | . | TRBV7-2 | CASSFSGAGLYNEQFF | TGTGCCAGCAGCTTCTCGGGAGCCGGGCTCTACAATGAGCAGTTCTTC
TRBJ1-5 | TRBD1 | . | TRBV9 | CASSVFSGDSPRPQHF | TGTGCCAGCAGCGTATTTTCTGGGGACAGCCCTAGGCCCCAGCATTTT
TRBJ1-5 | . | . | TRBV2 | CASRVGGAGNQPQHF | TGTGCCAGCAGAGTGGGGGGAGCGGGTAATCAGCCCCAGCATTTT